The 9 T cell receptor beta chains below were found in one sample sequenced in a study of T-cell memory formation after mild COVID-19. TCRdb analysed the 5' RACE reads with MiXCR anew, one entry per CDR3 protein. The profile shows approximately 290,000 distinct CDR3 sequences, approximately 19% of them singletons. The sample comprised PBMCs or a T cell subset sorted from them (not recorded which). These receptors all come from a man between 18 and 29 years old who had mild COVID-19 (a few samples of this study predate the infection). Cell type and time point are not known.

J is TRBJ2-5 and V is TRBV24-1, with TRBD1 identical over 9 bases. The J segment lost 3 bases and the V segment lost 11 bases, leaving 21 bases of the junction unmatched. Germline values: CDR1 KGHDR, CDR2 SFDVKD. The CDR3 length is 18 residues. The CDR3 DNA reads TGTGCCATACAGAGGCCCCCGTTCCGGGACAGGGTGGAAGAGACCCAGTACTTC. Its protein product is CAIQRPPFRDRVEETQYF.

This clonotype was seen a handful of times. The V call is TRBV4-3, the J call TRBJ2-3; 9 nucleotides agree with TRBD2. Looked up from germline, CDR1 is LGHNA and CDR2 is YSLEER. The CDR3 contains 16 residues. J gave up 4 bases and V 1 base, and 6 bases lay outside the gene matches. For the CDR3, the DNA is TGCGCCAGCAGCCAAGGTACAGCGGGGGGAGCAGATACGCAGTATTTT. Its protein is CASSQGTAGGADTQYF.

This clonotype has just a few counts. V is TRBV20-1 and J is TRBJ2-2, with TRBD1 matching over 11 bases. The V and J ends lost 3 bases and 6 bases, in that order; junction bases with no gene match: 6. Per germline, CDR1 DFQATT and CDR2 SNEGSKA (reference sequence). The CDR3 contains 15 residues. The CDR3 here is CSARGGTGGPGELFF. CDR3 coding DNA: TGCAGTGCTAGGGGAGGGACAGGGGGTCCCGGGGAGCTGTTTTTT.

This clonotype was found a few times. The CDR3 here is CASSLGPRGDTQYF. The CDR3 bases are TGTGCCAGCAGCTTAGGCCCTAGGGGTGATACGCAGTATTTT. This chain links TRBV7-3 with TRBJ2-3; weak D call: TRBD1 (5 bases). Germline-derived CDR1 and CDR2 are SGHTA and FQGTGA. The V gene lost 2 bases and the J gene lost 6 bases, with 12 bases spanning the gap. This CDR3 has 14 amino acids.

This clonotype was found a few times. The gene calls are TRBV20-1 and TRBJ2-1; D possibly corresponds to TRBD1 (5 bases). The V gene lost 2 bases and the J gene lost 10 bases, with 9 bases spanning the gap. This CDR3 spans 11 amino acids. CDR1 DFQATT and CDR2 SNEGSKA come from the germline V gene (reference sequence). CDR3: CSARTPGEQFF. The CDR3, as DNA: TGCAGTGCTAGAACCCCAGGGGAGCAGTTCTTC.

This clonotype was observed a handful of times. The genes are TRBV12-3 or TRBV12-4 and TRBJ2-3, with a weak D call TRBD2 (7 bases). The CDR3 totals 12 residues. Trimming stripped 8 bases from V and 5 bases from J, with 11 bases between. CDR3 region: CASGGAIDTQYF. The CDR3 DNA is TGTGCCAGCGGGGGGGCCATAGATACGCAGTATTTT.

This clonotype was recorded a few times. Written as DNA, the CDR3 is TGTGCCAGCAGCTCTGCCAGGGGGTTCACCGGGGAGCTGTTTTTT. It specifies CASSSARGFTGELFF. The chain employs TRBV11-2 and TRBJ2-2; 7 bases agree with TRBD1. CDR1 SGHAT and CDR2 FQNNGV come from the germline V gene. The CDR3 has 15 residues. J lost 4 bases, V lost 4 bases, and 6 bases had no gene match.

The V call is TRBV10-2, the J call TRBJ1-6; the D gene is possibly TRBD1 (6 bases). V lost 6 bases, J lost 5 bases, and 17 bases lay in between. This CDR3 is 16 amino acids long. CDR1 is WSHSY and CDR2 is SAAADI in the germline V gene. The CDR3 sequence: CASRGLQGNNNSPLHF. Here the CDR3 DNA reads TGCGCCAGCAGAGGATTACAGGGTAACAATAATTCACCCCTCCACTTT.

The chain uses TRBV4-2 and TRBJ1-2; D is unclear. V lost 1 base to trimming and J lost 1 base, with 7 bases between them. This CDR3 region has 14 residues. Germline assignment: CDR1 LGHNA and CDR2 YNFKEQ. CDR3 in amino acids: CASSQGTYNYGYTF. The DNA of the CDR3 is TGTGCCAGCAGCCAAGGGACCTATAACTATGGCTACACCTTC.